This T cell receptor beta chain was recovered during a study of identical twins. Study-wide points: Twin-shared out-of-frame alpha sequences were enriched for low generation probability. Insertions were fewer in abundant cord blood beta clonotypes, whereas memory repertoires showed none of this pattern. Model-predicted out-of-frame TCR alpha sharing fell below observed values in monozygotic twins. Surplus twin overlap in beta out-of-frame sequences was less pronounced.

TCRdb fed the 5' RACE reads into MiXCR, producing one record per CDR3 protein. The sample contains fewer than 500,000 distinct CDR3 sequences, approximately 14% of which appear only once. The table lists this clonotype with many counts. The antigen is not known. The same sample was also used in a study of yellow fever vaccine responses in identical twins.

This TCR was recovered from a woman aged 18-29 years in good health. The material sequenced was CD4+ T cells sorted from blood.

The CDR3 DNA follows: TGCAGTGCTAGAGACAGGGGGGACAGGAGAAACACCGGGGAGCTGTTTTTT. Translated: CSARDRGDRRNTGELFF. The chain joins TRBV20-1 to TRBJ2-2; 8 bases line up with TRBD1. With V trimmed by 0 bases and J by 2 bases, 8 bases remained unmatched. CDR3 length: 17 amino acids. Germline-derived CDR1 and CDR2 are DFQATT and SNEGSKA (reference sequence).